Listed here are 30 T cell receptor beta chains from one sample, sequenced in a study of shared clonotypes between healthy human individuals. Naivety among CD8 cells was defined by CD45RO negativity and positive CCR7 selection, thereby excluding terminally differentiated effector memory CD45RA+ cells. TCRdb's copy holds only in-frame clones and misses some; the assay was immunoSEQ multiplex PCR. The sample holds about 2 million clones, around 96% seen once. The specimen was naive CD8+ T cells sorted from blood. The source is a young man in good health.

The V gene is TRBV19, the J gene TRBJ1-5, with TRBD1 as a possible D gene (6 bases). Germline lookup yields CDR1 LNHDA and CDR2 SQIVND (reference sequence). CDR3 length equals 15 residues. The V end was cut by 0 bases, the J end by 7 bases, with 13 bases between. In nucleotides, the CDR3 is TGTGCCAGTAGTATAGATACAGGGTCGGGACAGCCCCAGCATTTT. Its translation is CASSIDTGSGQPQHF.

The chain combines TRBV4-3 with TRBJ1-6; no clear D. The CDR3 sequence is 15 residues long. The germline V gene has CDR1 LGHNA and CDR2 YSLEER. V lost 1 base and J lost 7, with 11 bases in between. Written as DNA, the CDR3 is TGCGCCAGCAGCCAAGTCCTTATCGAGAATTCACCCCTCCACTTT. It is translated as CASSQVLIENSPLHF.

Comments on this clone: Within the sample, other DNA sequences also encode this same CDR3. The chain is built from TRBV5-4 and TRBJ1-2; 7 bases are shared with TRBD1. The V gene end was trimmed by 0 bases and the J gene end by 8 bases; junction bases not matched to a gene: 7. The CDR3 loop spans 14 amino acids. CDR1 SGHNT and CDR2 YYREEE come from the germline V gene (reference sequence). CDR3 coding DNA: TGTGCCAGCAGCTTGGACAGGGGAGCCGACGGCTACACCTTC. It yields the protein CASSLDRGADGYTF.

The rearrangement uses TRBV30 and TRBJ1-6; 7 nucleotides line up with TRBD1. This CDR3 has 14 amino acids. Trimming at V came to 5 bases and at J to 3 bases, leaving 4 bases not matched to a gene. Germline V gene data show CDR1 as GTSNPN and CDR2 as SVGIG (reference sequence). The chain's CDR3 is CAWETGDYNSPLHF. CDR3 sequence (DNA): TGTGCCTGGGAAACAGGGGACTATAATTCACCCCTCCACTTT. Supplemented by reference TRBV30 and TRBJ1-6, the full variable domain reads SQTIHQWPATLVQPVGSPLSLECTVEGTSNPNLYWYRQAAGRGLQLLFYSVGIGQISSEVPQNLSASRPQDRQFILSSKKLLLSDSGFYLCAWETGDYNSPLHFGNGTRLTVT.

The J gene is TRBJ2-1, the V gene TRBV11-2; D is perhaps TRBD1 or TRBD2 (5 bases each). The CDR3 consists of 17 residues. The germline V gene has CDR1 SGHAT and CDR2 FQNNGV. V was trimmed by 0 bases and J by 7 bases, leaving 19 bases between them. CDR3 residues: CASSLDTGEGMVNEQFF. For the CDR3, the DNA is TGTGCCAGCAGCTTAGATACAGGTGAGGGGATGGTGAATGAGCAGTTCTTC.

The chain links TRBV6-6 to TRBJ2-7; D possibly corresponds to TRBD1 (5 bases). Germline V gene data show CDR1 as MNHNY and CDR2 as SVGAGI (reference sequence). CDR3 length: 14 residues. V lost 6 bases and J 0 bases, leaving 12 bases between the germline ends. CDR3 bases: TGTGCCAGCAGAGCTACAGGCAACTCCTACGAGCAGTACTTC. Its translation: CASRATGNSYEQYF.

The chain is built from TRBV11-2 and TRBJ2-3; maybe TRBD2 (5 bases). Between the trimmed V and J ends, which lost 4 bases and 0 bases, there was a span of 11 bases. The CDR3 loop spans 15 amino acids. Germline CDR1 is SGHAT and CDR2 is FQNNGV. CDR3: CASSSMEESTDTQYF. CDR3 DNA sequence: TGTGCCAGCAGCTCCATGGAGGAAAGCACAGATACGCAGTATTTT.

V is TRBV5-6 and J is TRBJ1-2; no reliable D call. V lost 6 bases and J lost 4, with 13 bases in between. From germline, CDR1 is SGHDT and CDR2 YYEEEE. The CDR3 has 13 residues. CDR3 nucleotide sequence: TGTGCCAGCACCGAAGGGCACGGCTATGGCTACACCTTC. This gives the protein CASTEGHGYGYTF.

This chain connects TRBV7-8 to TRBJ2-3; either TRBD1 or TRBD2 may supply D (6 bases each). The CDR3 covers 15 residues. In germline, CDR1 is SGHVS, CDR2 FQNEAQ. V was cut by 5 bases and J by 2 bases, with 14 bases left in between. CDR3 bases: TGTGCCAGCAGCACATCGGGGGCCAACACAGATACGCAGTATTTT. The encoded protein is CASSTSGANTDTQYF. Full variable domain (remainder filled in from reference TRBV7-8 and TRBJ2-3): GAGVSQSPRYKVAKRGQDVALRCDPISGHVSLFWYQQALGQGPEFLTYFQNEAQLDKSGLPSDRFFAERPEGSVSTLKIQRTQQEDSAVYLCASSTSGANTDTQYFGPGTRLTVL.

V gene TRBV13 combines with J gene TRBJ2-2, with unresolved D. V was clipped by 0 bases and J by 0 bases, with 8 bases between them. Germline CDR1 is PRHDT and CDR2 is FYEKMQ (reference sequence). This CDR3 contains 16 residues. This CDR3 reads CASSLGAETNTGELFF. The CDR3, as DNA: TGTGCCAGCAGCTTAGGTGCGGAAACGAACACCGGGGAGCTGTTTTTT.

The gene calls are TRBV19 and TRBJ2-1, with TRBD1 matching 9 bases. Trimming took 7 bases from V and 5 from J; bases not matched to a gene: 6. CDR3 length equals 14 residues. Germline-derived CDR1 and CDR2 are LNHDA and SQIVND (reference sequence). CDR3 DNA sequence: TGTGCCAGTATGGGACAGGGTGGTAACAATGAGCAGTTCTTC. Translated, it gives CASMGQGGNNEQFF.

The rearrangement links TRBV5-6 to TRBJ2-7; D ambiguous. This CDR3 is 14 amino acids long. The germline gives CDR1 SGHDT, CDR2 YYEEEE. The V end lost 6 bases, the J end lost 5 bases, and 18 bases lay between the germline ends. The CDR3 DNA sequence: TGTGCCAGCACCCCCAACCTGGGTGAGAACGAGCAGTACTTC. Its protein product is CASTPNLGENEQYF.

The chain uses TRBV7-2 and TRBJ2-3; 9 positions agree with TRBD1. Germline V gene lookup returns CDR1 SGHTA and CDR2 FQGNSA. Germline trimming cut 3 bases from V and 3 bases from J; bases unmatched to any gene: 4. The CDR3 extends over 15 amino acids. Written as DNA, the CDR3 is TGTGCCAGCAGCTTCGGACAGGGGAGAACAGATACGCAGTATTTT. This gives the protein CASSFGQGRTDTQYF. The whole variable domain, filled in from reference TRBV7-2 and TRBJ2-3, reads GAGVSQSPSNKVTEKGKDVELRCDPISGHTALYWYRQSLGQGLEFLIYFQGNSAPDKSGLPSDRFSAERTGGSVSTLTIQRTQQEDSAVYLCASSFGQGRTDTQYFGPGTRLTVL.

The V gene is TRBV18, the J gene TRBJ2-7; D gene ambiguous. Trimming pared 6 bases from V and 1 base from J, leaving 16 bases between. Germline V CDR1 and CDR2: KGHSH, LQKENI. The CDR3 contains 15 residues. CDR3 region: CASSPDRMRSYEQYF. As DNA, the CDR3 is TGTGCCAGCTCCCCCGACCGGATGAGGTCCTACGAGCAGTACTTC.

The chain uses TRBV13 and TRBJ2-1; tentative D call: TRBD2 (5 bases). CDR1 is PRHDT, CDR2 FYEKMQ, per germline (reference sequence). This CDR3 has 16 amino acids. The V gene lost 5 bases and the J gene lost 7 bases, with 21 bases spanning the gap. CDR3 DNA sequence: TGTGCCAGCAGCCCACTGGAGGCAGCCCCCTGGAATGAGCAGTTCTTC. This gives the protein CASSPLEAAPWNEQFF. The complete variable domain, with remaining parts taken from reference TRBV13 and TRBJ2-1, reads AAGVIQSPRHLIKEKRETATLKCYPIPRHDTVYWYQQGPGQDPQFLISFYEKMQSDKGSIPDRFSAQQFSDYHSELNMSSLELGDSALYFCASSPLEAAPWNEQFFGPGTRLTVL.

This clone appeared once. CDR3 protein: CASGSRGANEKLFF. DNA for the CDR3: TGTGCCAGCGGCTCGCGTGGGGCTAATGAAAAACTGTTTTTT. The V gene is TRBV28, the J gene TRBJ1-4; D call uncertain. The CDR3 totals 14 residues. The V end lost 8 bases, the J end lost 3 bases, and 13 bases lay between the germline ends. The germline gives CDR1 MDHEN, CDR2 SYDVKM.

Points on this clone: Other nucleotide sequences in the sample specify the same CDR3. V gene TRBV28 combines with J gene TRBJ1-5; 7 positions match TRBD1. Trimming at V came to 2 bases and at J to 4 bases, leaving 2 bases not matched to a gene. Germline CDR1 reads MDHEN; CDR2 reads SYDVKM. The CDR3 has 14 residues. CDR3: CASSLRGRNQPQHF. CDR3 DNA: TGTGCCAGCAGTTTAAGGGGGCGGAATCAGCCCCAGCATTTT.

The rearrangement joins TRBV5-6 to TRBJ2-3, with 11 bases fitting TRBD2. The germline gives CDR1 SGHDT, CDR2 YYEEEE. The CDR3 consists of 18 residues. The trim removed 3 bases at V and 4 bases at J, leaving 13 bases unmatched. The DNA of the CDR3 is TGTGCCAGCAGCTCAACTAGCGGGAGCCCCCAAGTAGCAGATACGCAGTATTTT. It yields the protein CASSSTSGSPQVADTQYF.

The V call is TRBV5-1, the J call TRBJ1-1; 8 bases are a match to TRBD1. CDR1 and CDR2 (germline): SGHRS, YFSETQ. J gave up 7 bases and V 0 bases, and 8 bases lay outside the gene matches. The CDR3 runs 15 residues. CDR3 sequence reads: CASSLGAPGGGEAFF. For the CDR3, the DNA is TGCGCCAGCAGCTTGGGGGCTCCAGGGGGCGGTGAAGCTTTCTTT.

Remarks on this clone: This same CDR3 is encoded by further DNA sequences in the sample. The chain carries TRBV5-4 and TRBJ2-7; no definite D call. Germline V CDR1 and CDR2: SGHNT, YYREEE (reference sequence). The CDR3 is made up of 13 amino acids. Trimming removed 0 bases from V and 3 bases from J, with 7 bases in between. The CDR3 is CASSLGDGYEQYF. CDR3 bases: TGTGCCAGCAGCTTGGGCGACGGCTACGAGCAGTACTTC.

V gene TRBV5-1 combines with J gene TRBJ1-1; TRBD1 might be the D (5 bases). The CDR3 is 14 residues long. V dropped 4 bases and J dropped 10 bases, with 20 bases sitting between them. Germline V CDR1 and CDR2: SGHRS, YFSETQ. CDR3 loop: CASSPLGGAQAAFF. CDR3 coding DNA: TGCGCCAGCAGCCCTCTGGGAGGGGCCCAAGCAGCTTTCTTT.

The chain combines TRBV27 with TRBJ2-7, with 9 bases fitting TRBD2. The CDR3 spans 14 residues. Per germline, CDR1 MNHEY and CDR2 SMNVEV (reference sequence). V was pared by 5 bases and J by 5 bases, with 7 bases of the junction left unmatched. In nucleotides, the CDR3 is TGTGCCAGCAGTCTCGCGGGAGGGGTGGACGAGCAGTACTTC. Translated: CASSLAGGVDEQYF.

The chain has TRBV4-1 and TRBJ2-1; 9 bases line up with TRBD2. CDR1 is MGHRA, CDR2 YSYEKL, per germline. This CDR3 comprises 15 residues. V shed 1 base, J shed 5 bases, and the junction held 3 bases outside the gene matches. As DNA, the CDR3 is TGCGCCAGCAGCCAAGTTGGACTAGCGAACAATGAGCAGTTCTTC. Translation gives CASSQVGLANNEQFF.

The gene calls are TRBV9 and TRBJ2-5, with D uncertain. Germline V gene sequence: CDR1 SGDLS, CDR2 YYNGEE. This CDR3 is built from 15 residues. The V end lost 4 bases, the J end lost 0 bases, and 13 bases lay between the germline ends. The CDR3 DNA sequence: TGTGCCAGCAGCCCACACCTGGGAAACCAAGAGACCCAGTACTTC. Translated, it gives CASSPHLGNQETQYF.

For the CDR3, the DNA is TGTGCCACCAGCGCAATACGGGACTCCGGCGAGCAGTACTTC. This translates into CATSAIRDSGEQYF. The chain combines TRBV15 with TRBJ2-7, with D possibly being TRBD2 (6 bases). Per germline, CDR1 LNHNV and CDR2 YYDKDF (reference sequence). The CDR3 totals 14 residues. Trimming cost V 5 bases and J 6 bases, with 17 bases left between them.

The chain has TRBV11-2 and TRBJ2-3, with a weak D call TRBD1 (6 bases). CDR3 length: 15 amino acids. Trimming stripped 2 bases from V and 3 bases from J, with 12 bases between. The germline gives CDR1 SGHAT, CDR2 FQNNGV. The CDR3 region is CASSLLLGGTDTQYF. DNA of the CDR3: TGTGCCAGCAGCTTACTGCTAGGGGGAACAGATACGCAGTATTTT.

The chain is built from TRBV5-6 and TRBJ1-5, with no clear D. Germline assignment: CDR1 SGHDT and CDR2 YYEEEE. With 4 bases removed from V and 0 bases from J, the gap between germline ends came to 8 bases. The CDR3 is made up of 14 amino acids. As DNA, the CDR3 is TGTGCCAGCAGCCCCATGGGTAGCAATCAGCCCCAGCATTTT. Residues: CASSPMGSNQPQHF.

The gene calls are TRBV5-6 and TRBJ2-7, with a weak D call TRBD1 (5 bases). The CDR3 has 13 amino acids. CDR1 SGHDT and CDR2 YYEEEE come from the germline V gene. Between the trimmed V and J ends, which lost 1 base and 5 bases, there was a span of 10 bases. The CDR3 sequence is CASSLYDSNEQYF. The CDR3 coding sequence is TGTGCCAGCAGCTTGTATGACAGCAACGAGCAGTACTTC.

V usage is TRBV15 and J usage is TRBJ2-7; D is uncertain. Germline V gene data show CDR1 as LNHNV and CDR2 as YYDKDF (reference sequence). The V end was cut by 3 bases, the J end by 0 bases, with 12 bases between. The length of the CDR3 is 15 residues. The CDR3 region is CATSSGPAGSYEQYF. CDR3 sequence (DNA): TGTGCCACCAGCAGCGGACCGGCCGGCTCCTACGAGCAGTACTTC. The whole variable domain, filled in from reference TRBV15 and TRBJ2-7, reads DAMVIQNPRYQVTQFGKPVTLSCSQTLNHNVMYWYQQKSSQAPKLLFHYYDKDFNNEADTPDNFQSRRPNTSFCFLDIRSPGLGDTAMYLCATSSGPAGSYEQYFGPGTRLTVT.

This chain joins TRBV4-1 and TRBJ2-3; a weak D match, TRBD2 (6 bases). V lost 3 bases and J 5 bases, leaving 18 bases between the germline ends. Germline V CDR1 and CDR2: MGHRA, YSYEKL. The CDR3 has 16 residues. CDR3 sequence: CASSHEVAVMVDTQYF. CDR3 nucleotides: TGCGCCAGCAGCCATGAAGTAGCGGTAATGGTAGATACGCAGTATTTT.